The 4 T cell receptor delta chains below come from one sample, sequenced in a study of gamma-delta T cells after stem cell transplantation. TCRdb re-processed the RT-PCR reads via CATT. The repertoire holds about 1,200 delta-chain clones, with roughly 2.3% as singletons. The sequencing input was gamma-delta T cells. The receptors here all came from a human donor. It is not recorded whose cells these are; they may come from a transplant donor.

This clone is large within its sample. The sample contains more than one DNA sequence encoding this CDR3. The chain couples TRDV2 to TRDJ1, with TRDD3 matching over 12 bases. There are 18 residues in the CDR3. With 2 bases clipped from V and 0 bases from J, the junction kept 9 bases outside the gene matches. CDR1 is GEAIGNYY, CDR2 EKD, per germline. CDR3 DNA sequence: TGTGCCTGTGACAATGTACTGGGGGATACTAAGAACACCGATAAACTCATCTTT. Translation gives CACDNVLGDTKNTDKLIF.

This clone was counted a few times. TCRdb's entry gives the protein of a much larger clone, which mismatches this DNA's translation at residue 5, likely from a read error; the protein reported here is translated from the DNA. The chain has TRDV2 and TRDJ1, with TRDD3 matching over 9 bases. The ends lost 3 bases at V and 7 bases at J; junction bases unmatched: 20. The CDR3 contains 18 residues. Germline V gene lookup returns CDR1 GEAIGNYY and CDR2 EKD. As DNA, the CDR3 is TGTGCCTGTGACTCCCTAGACCTGGGGGATTCCCCTGGCGGTAAACTCATCTTT. It codes for CACDSLDLGDSPGGKLIF.

This clone was counted only a few times. This likely stems from a read error, as it lies one base from a far larger clone. This chain joins TRDV2 and TRDJ1, with 7 bases matching TRDD3. Germline CDR1 reads GEAIGNYY; CDR2 reads EKD. The V gene end was trimmed by 5 bases and the J gene end by 0 bases; junction bases not matched to a gene: 26. The CDR3 contains 21 residues. For the CDR3, the DNA is TGTGCCTGTGGCACGGTATCCGGGGGACCCACAAGGGGGGATGACACCGATAAACTCATCTTT. This sequence encodes CACGTVSGGPTRGDDTDKLIF.

As regards this clone: A read error is the likely source, as a far larger clone sits one nucleotide away. The chain couples TRDV2 to TRDJ1; possible D gene TRDD3, 6 bases. Germline CDR1 reads GEAIGNYY; CDR2 reads EKD. V lost 1 base and J lost 0, with 29 bases in between. The CDR3 consists of 21 residues. CDR3 sequence reads: CACDTVSGGPTRGNDTDKLIF. As DNA, the CDR3 is TGTGCCTGTGACACGGTATCCGGGGGACCCACAAGGGGGAATGACACCGATAAACTCATCTTT.